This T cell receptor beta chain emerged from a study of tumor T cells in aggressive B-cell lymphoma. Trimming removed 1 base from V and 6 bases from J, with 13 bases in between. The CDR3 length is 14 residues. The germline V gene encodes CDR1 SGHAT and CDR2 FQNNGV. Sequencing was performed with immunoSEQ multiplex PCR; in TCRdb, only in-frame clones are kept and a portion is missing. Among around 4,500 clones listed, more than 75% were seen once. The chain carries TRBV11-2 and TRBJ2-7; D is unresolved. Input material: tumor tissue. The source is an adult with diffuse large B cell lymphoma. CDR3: CASSLGGRKVEQYF. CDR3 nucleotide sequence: TGTGCCAGCAGCTTAGGAGGTCGGAAGGTCGAGCAGTACTTC. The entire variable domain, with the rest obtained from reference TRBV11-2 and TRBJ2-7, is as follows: EAGVAQSPRYKIIEKRQSVAFWCNPISGHATLYWYQQILGQGPKLLIQFQNNGVVDDSQLPKDRFSAERLKGVDSTLKIQPAKLEDSAVYLCASSLGGRKVEQYFGPGTRLTVT.